The rows below give T cell receptor beta chains drawn from one sample of a study of cytomegalovirus exposure and HLA in healthy donors. Method: immunoSEQ multiplex PCR; TCRdb's copy keeps in-frame clones and lacks some. Among about 150,000 clones listed, 75% to 85% were seen once. What was sequenced was PBMCs. The receptors here all came from a young man in good health and CMV-seropositive. CDR3s include the opening cysteine and the closing phenylalanine or tryptophan. A D gene is named only where the DNA matches it firmly. Size is stated for part of the rows, as once, few or many counts, or as a class when the clone is expanded.

V	D	J	size	CDR3	DNA
TRBV29-1	TRBD1	TRBJ2-1	-	CSVITNRGKPYNEQFF	TGCAGCGTTATCACCAACAGGGGGAAACCCTACAATGAGCAGTTCTTC
TRBV7-2	-	TRBJ2-3	-	CASSMDRSSTDTQYF	TGTGCCAGCAGCATGGACAGATCAAGCACAGATACGCAGTATTTT
TRBV27	-	TRBJ1-1	-	CASSLIGSTEAFF	TGTGCCAGCAGTTTAATAGGGAGCACTGAAGCTTTCTTT
TRBV27	-	TRBJ1-5	-	CASSMRGGYSNQPQHF	TGTGCCAGCAGCATGCGGGGGGGCTATAGCAATCAGCCCCAGCATTTT
TRBV28	TRBD2	TRBJ2-7	-	CASSSSSGTSAYEQYF	TGTGCCAGCAGTTCCTCCTCTGGGACTAGCGCCTACGAGCAGTACTTC
TRBV7-2	-	TRBJ1-2	-	CASRGREDYGYTF	TGTGCCAGCAGAGGCAGGGAGGACTATGGCTACACCTTC
TRBV27	-	TRBJ1-3	-	CASISAGNTIYF	TGTGCCAGCATTAGCGCTGGAAACACCATATATTTT
TRBV5-1	TRBD2	TRBJ2-2	-	CASSPRTSGGAGELFF	TGCGCCAGCAGCCCACGGACTAGCGGGGGAGCCGGGGAGCTGTTTTTT
TRBV6-4	-	TRBJ1-1	-	CASSQGRNTEAFF	TGTGCCAGCAGTCAGGGGCGGAACACTGAAGCTTTCTTT
TRBV9	TRBD1	TRBJ1-3	-	CASSVGQGLSSGNTIYF	TGTGCCAGCAGCGTTGGACAGGGCCTGAGCTCTGGAAACACCATATATTTT
TRBV7-9	-	TRBJ1-1	-	CASSLVANTEAFF	TGTGCCAGCAGCTTAGTAGCGAACACTGAAGCTTTCTTT
TRBV19	-	TRBJ2-1	few	CASSPRGDSYNEQFF	TGTGCCAGTAGTCCCAGGGGAGACTCCTACAATGAGCAGTTCTTC
TRBV11-3	-	TRBJ1-1	once	CASSLQGTNTEAFF	TGTGCCAGCAGCTTACAGGGGACAAACACTGAAGCTTTCTTT
TRBV4-2	-	TRBJ2-3	few	CASSPRRGDEGTQYF	TGTGCCAGCAGCCCCCGCAGGGGGGACGAGGGTACGCAGTATTTT
TRBV11-2	-	TRBJ2-7	-	CASSLGQGWNYEQYF	TGTGCCAGCAGCTTAGGGCAGGGGTGGAATTACGAGCAGTACTTC
TRBV28	TRBD2	TRBJ2-1	-	CASSFGDYTYNEQFF	TGTGCCAGCAGTTTTGGGGACTACACCTACAATGAGCAGTTCTTC
TRBV7-3	-	TRBJ1-1	few	CTSSLGVNSEAFF	TGTACCAGCAGCCTAGGTGTAAACTCTGAAGCTTTCTTT
TRBV5-1	TRBD1	TRBJ2-1	once	CASSLAPGQAYNEQFF	TGCGCCAGCAGCTTGGCCCCGGGACAGGCGTACAATGAGCAGTTCTTC
TRBV6-6	-	TRBJ1-2	-	CASREQVAGGSEGYTF	TGTGCCAGCAGGGAGCAGGTCGCGGGGGGATCGGAGGGCTACACCTTC
TRBV7-2	-	TRBJ1-1	-	CASSPVRRNTEAFF	TGTGCCAGCAGCCCTGTTAGAAGGAACACTGAAGCTTTCTTT
TRBV7-9	TRBD1	TRBJ1-1	-	CSSSLAGQPNTEAFF	TGTTCCAGCAGCTTAGCGGGACAGCCGAACACTGAAGCTTTCTTT
TRBV11-2	-	TRBJ1-4	-	CASSLDVNVGKLFF	TGTGCCAGCAGCTTAGACGTCAACGTCGGAAAACTGTTTTTT
TRBV19	TRBD1	TRBJ1-5	-	CASTAVPELRTGDILGRNQPQHF	TGTGCCAGTACCGCGGTACCCGAATTACGGACAGGGGACATATTAGGGCGGAATCAGCCCCAGCATTTT
TRBV6-5	-	TRBJ2-5	-	CASRQPLGNQETQYF	TGTGCCAGCAGGCAACCACTAGGGAACCAAGAGACCCAGTACTTC
TRBV6-5	TRBD1	TRBJ1-5	-	CASSSGTGSNQPQHF	TGTGCCAGCAGTTCCGGGACAGGCTCCAATCAGCCCCAGCATTTT
TRBV13	-	TRBJ1-2	-	CASSAGGQDGDLGYTF	TGTGCCAGCAGCGCCGGGGGGCAGGACGGGGACCTTGGCTACACCTTC
TRBV25-1	-	TRBJ2-1	-	CASSGAFSNEQFF	TGTGCCAGCAGTGGCGCATTTTCCAATGAGCAGTTCTTC
TRBV4-2	TRBD2	TRBJ2-7	-	CASSQEALAGGPSYEQYF	TGTGCCAGCAGCCAAGAGGCGCTAGCGGGGGGCCCGTCCTACGAGCAGTACTTC
TRBV7-7	-	TRBJ2-5	-	CASSPSEGAVGGTQYF	TGTGCCAGCAGCCCTTCCGAGGGTGCGGTGGGGGGGACCCAGTACTTC
TRBV28	-	TRBJ2-7	-	CASSSSGTHTYEQYF	TGTGCCAGCAGTTCTTCCGGGACTCACACCTACGAGCAGTACTTC
TRBV15	TRBD1	TRBJ1-2	-	CATSSGDRINYGYTF	TGTGCCACCAGCTCCGGGGACAGAATAAACTATGGCTACACCTTC
TRBV29-1	-	TRBJ2-2	once	CSVLKSLNTGELFF	TGCAGCGTCCTTAAGTCACTGAACACCGGGGAGCTGTTCTTT
TRBV5-1	TRBD1	TRBJ2-1	-	CASSLRQGVRNEQFF	TGCGCCAGCAGCTTGCGACAGGGGGTACGCAATGAGCAGTTCTTC